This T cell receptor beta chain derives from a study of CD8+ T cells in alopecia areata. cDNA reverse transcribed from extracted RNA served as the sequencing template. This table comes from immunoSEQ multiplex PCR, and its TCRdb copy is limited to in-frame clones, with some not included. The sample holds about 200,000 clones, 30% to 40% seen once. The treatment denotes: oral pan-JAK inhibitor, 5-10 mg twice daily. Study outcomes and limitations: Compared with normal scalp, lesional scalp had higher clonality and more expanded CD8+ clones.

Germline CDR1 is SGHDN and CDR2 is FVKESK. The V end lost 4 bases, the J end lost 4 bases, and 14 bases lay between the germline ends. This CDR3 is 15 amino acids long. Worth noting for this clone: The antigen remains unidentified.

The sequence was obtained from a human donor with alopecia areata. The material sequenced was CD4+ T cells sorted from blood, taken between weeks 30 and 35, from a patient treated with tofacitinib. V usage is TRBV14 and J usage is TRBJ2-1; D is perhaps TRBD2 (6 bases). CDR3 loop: CASSRAIGSYNEQFF. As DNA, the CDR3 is TGTGCCAGCAGCCGCGCTATCGGGAGTTACAATGAGCAGTTCTTC.